The 11 T cell receptor beta chains below all came from one sample that was sequenced in a study of CD8 T cells in ankylosing spondylitis. TCRdb called the 5' RACE reads again in MiXCR, with one record for every CDR3 protein. The data contain over 130,000 distinct CDR3 sequences, around 45% of them singletons. Material for sequencing was synovial fluid, either unsorted or a sorted T cell fraction (not recorded which). The origin of the receptors is a male donor with ankylosing spondylitis.

This clonotype has more than one count but fewer than ten. The chain combines TRBV5-6 with TRBJ2-1, with 11 bases matching TRBD1. The CDR3 is 12 residues long. V dropped 4 bases and J dropped 14; count of bases not matched to a gene: 5. CDR1 is SGHDT, CDR2 YYEEEE, per germline. As DNA, the CDR3 is TGTGCCAGCAGCGGGAGGGACAGGGGGGAGTTCTTC. As protein: CASSGRDRGEFF.

A few counts support this clonotype. The rearrangement uses TRBV5-1 and TRBJ2-1; 10 nucleotides match TRBD1. Trimming took 0 bases from V and 3 from J; bases not matched to a gene: 3. The CDR3 has 16 amino acids. The V gene's germline CDR1 is SGHRS and CDR2 YFSETQ. The CDR3 DNA sequence: TGCGCCAGCAGCTTGGGGTGGACAGGGGGCTACAATGAGCAGTTCTTC. It codes for CASSLGWTGGYNEQFF.

Note on this clonotype: The CDR3 does not close with the conserved phenylalanine or tryptophan, likely indicating a read error. The V call is TRBV15, the J call TRBJ1-5; D unresolved. With 3 bases removed from V and 3 bases from J, the gap between germline ends came to 9 bases. The V gene's germline CDR1 is LNHNV and CDR2 YYDKDF (reference sequence). The CDR3 spans 14 residues. CDR3 protein: CATSSGKFNQPQHI. In nucleotides, the CDR3 is TGTGCCACCAGCAGTGGGAAGTTCAATCAGCCCCAGCATATT.

This clonotype was found once. The chain has TRBV6-5 and TRBJ1-4; D might be TRBD1 (5 bases). The CDR3 extends over 13 amino acids. V was pared by 1 base and J by 6 bases, with 6 bases between. Germline V gene sequence: CDR1 MNHEY, CDR2 SVGAGI. In DNA form, the CDR3 reads TGTGCCAGCAGTTACTTAGGGGATGAAAAACTGTTTTTT. Translation: CASSYLGDEKLFF.

This chain connects TRBV2 to TRBJ2-7; D is ambiguous. CDR1 is SNHLY, CDR2 FYNNEI, per germline. V lost 8 bases and J 3 bases, leaving 11 bases between the germline ends. The CDR3 is 12 amino acids. The CDR3 bases are TGTGCCAGCGATACTGAGCGCTACGAGCAGTACTTC. Protein product: CASDTERYEQYF.

This sequence joins TRBV28 and TRBJ1-2; perhaps TRBD1 as D (6 bases). Germline loops: CDR1 MDHEN, CDR2 SYDVKM. The V and J ends lost 6 bases and 5 bases respectively, with 19 bases between them. The CDR3 is 15 amino acids. The DNA for the CDR3 is TGTGCCAGCAGCCCCGAGGGGGGAATGGTTTATGGCTACACCTTC. Protein sequence: CASSPEGGMVYGYTF.

The V call is TRBV6-2 or TRBV6-3, the J call TRBJ1-5, with D unresolved. The V gene lost 2 bases and the J gene lost 6 bases, with 8 bases spanning the gap. The CDR3 spans 13 residues. The germline gives CDR1 MNHEY, CDR2 SVGEGT. The CDR3: CASSYGEAQPQHF. DNA of the CDR3: TGTGCCAGCAGTTACGGAGAGGCTCAGCCCCAGCATTTT.

The rearrangement links TRBV12-3 or TRBV12-4 to TRBJ1-5, with 10 bases matching TRBD1. J was trimmed by 6 bases and V by 1 base; bases with no gene match: 6. The CDR3 is made up of 16 amino acids. The CDR3 DNA follows: TGTGCCAGCAGTTTAGGGACAGGGGGTCTGAGTCAGCCCCAGCATTTT. Its translation: CASSLGTGGLSQPQHF.

The chain is built from TRBV4-2 and TRBJ2-1; D perhaps matches TRBD1 (6 bases). V was cut by 0 bases and J by 9 bases, with 21 bases left in between. Germline CDR1 LGHNA, CDR2 YNFKEQ. This CDR3 spans 17 amino acids. The CDR3 is CASSQDGAGQGLVEQFF. For the CDR3, the DNA is TGTGCCAGCAGCCAAGATGGTGCGGGTCAGGGGTTGGTTGAGCAGTTCTTC.

This clonotype was counted a few times. The V gene is TRBV5-1, the J gene TRBJ1-2; no reliable D call. CDR3 length: 16 residues. Germline CDR1 and CDR2: SGHRS and YFSETQ. V was pared by 0 bases and J by 4 bases, with 16 bases between. Written as DNA, the CDR3 is TGCGCCAGCAGCTTGGTGTACAGACCCACCCTCTATGGCTACACCTTC. As protein: CASSLVYRPTLYGYTF.

The chain couples TRBV5-1 to TRBJ2-1; TRBD2 might be the D (6 bases). V gave up 0 bases and J gave up 8 bases, with 18 bases separating them. The CDR3 is made up of 16 amino acids. Germline V gene data show CDR1 as SGHRS and CDR2 as YFSETQ. The CDR3 DNA follows: TGCGCCAGCAGCTTGGACGGGAGTCTAATGACCGATGAGCAGTTCTTC. Its protein is CASSLDGSLMTDEQFF.